The 30 T cell receptor beta chains in this list originate from one sample, sequenced in a study of identical twins. Each CDR3 protein is one row after TCRdb ran MiXCR on the 5' RACE reads. The sample includes 200,000 to 300,000 distinct CDR3 sequences, roughly 10% seen only once; the top ten take less than 12%. The sample taken for sequencing was memory T cells sorted from blood. These receptors originate from a man aged 45-65 years in good health.

This chain joins TRBV7-9 and TRBJ1-1; D is possibly TRBD1 (5 bases). V lost 7 bases and J 8 bases, leaving 11 bases between the germline ends. The germline CDR1 and CDR2 sequences are SEHNR and FQNEAQ (reference sequence). The CDR3 spans 11 residues. CDR3 amino acids: CASMVRGEAFF. The CDR3, as DNA: TGTGCCAGCATGGTGCGGGGCGAAGCTTTCTTT.

There are a few counts of this clonotype. The chain has TRBV5-6 and TRBJ2-5; 8 bases line up with TRBD2. Germline V gene lookup returns CDR1 SGHDT and CDR2 YYEEEE. Trimming removed 3 bases from V and 5 bases from J; junction bases left unmatched: 12. The CDR3 has 16 amino acids. CDR3 coding DNA: TGTGCCAGCAGCTCTTACCTGAGCGGGGGCCCTGAGACCCAGTACTTC. Residues: CASSSYLSGGPETQYF. The variable domain in full, completed from reference TRBV5-6 and TRBJ2-5, reads DAGVTQSPTHLIKTRGQQVTLRCSPKSGHDTVSWYQQALGQGPQFIFQYYEEEERQRGNFPDRFSGHQFPNYSSELNVNALLLGDSALYLCASSSYLSGGPETQYFGPGTRLLVL.

This clonotype was seen many times. V usage is TRBV7-2 and J usage is TRBJ1-1; a weak D match, TRBD1 (6 bases). The CDR3 loop spans 14 amino acids. Germline CDR1 SGHTA, CDR2 FQGNSA. The V end lost 4 bases, the J end lost 0 bases, and 9 bases lay between the germline ends. The CDR3, as DNA: TGTGCCAGCAGCTCGGGACAAGTGAACACTGAAGCTTTCTTT. This codes for CASSSGQVNTEAFF.

This clonotype was picked up many times. The chain couples TRBV12-3 or TRBV12-4 to TRBJ2-1; D is tentatively TRBD1 or TRBD2 (5 bases each). V dropped 6 bases and J dropped 6 bases, with 15 bases sitting between them. The CDR3 extends over 14 amino acids. The CDR3: CASRSGRVVNEQFF. The CDR3, as DNA: TGTGCCAGCAGGTCGGGACGGGTGGTCAATGAGCAGTTCTTC.

This clonotype was counted at least ten times. The rearrangement uses TRBV20-1 and TRBJ1-2, with TRBD1 matching 7 bases. The V gene's germline CDR1 is DFQATT and CDR2 SNEGSKA (reference sequence). The ends lost 5 bases at V and 8 bases at J; junction bases unmatched: 8. This CDR3 spans 12 amino acids. Here the CDR3 reads CSARKDRAGYTF. CDR3 DNA sequence: TGCAGTGCTCGCAAAGACAGGGCAGGCTACACCTTC.

Many counts were recorded for this clonotype. The rearrangement links TRBV4-3 to TRBJ1-5; no reliable D call. The CDR3 contains 15 residues. Trimming removed 0 bases at V and 3 bases at J, with 9 bases between. The germline V gene has CDR1 LGHNA and CDR2 YSLEER. For the CDR3, the DNA is TGCGCCAGCAGCCAAGATGCAGGTATCAATCAGCCCCAGCATTTT. It translates to CASSQDAGINQPQHF.

The chain is built from TRBV20-1 and TRBJ2-7; 7 nucleotides align to TRBD1. Germline-derived CDR1 and CDR2 are DFQATT and SNEGSKA (reference sequence). The CDR3 extends over 15 amino acids. V shed 1 base, J shed 4 bases, and the junction held 10 bases outside the gene matches. The CDR3 loop reads CSARAPGTEKYEQYF. The CDR3 DNA reads as TGCAGTGCTAGAGCACCTGGGACAGAAAAATACGAGCAGTACTTC.

This clonotype was seen only once. Compared with germline, one end of the junction differs, possibly owing to a read error. The rearrangement joins TRBV5-1 to TRBJ2-1, with 12 bases that match TRBD2. The CDR3 runs to 18 residues. Germline-derived CDR1 and CDR2 are SGHRS and YFSETQ. This CDR3 is CASSPGVTSGSIYNERFF. The CDR3 coding sequence is TGCGCCAGCAGCCCGGGGGTGACTAGCGGGAGTATCTACAATGAGCGGTTCTTC.

Only a few counts were recorded for this clonotype. V and J are TRBV5-1 and TRBJ2-5; tentatively, D is TRBD2 (5 bases). V shed 4 bases and J shed 7 bases, with 17 bases lying between them. CDR3 length: 14 residues. Germline V gene lookup returns CDR1 SGHRS and CDR2 YFSETQ. The CDR3 DNA reads TGCGCCAGCAGCCCTTCGACGGCCCGGGGGACCCAGTACTTC. Translating gives CASSPSTARGTQYF.

This clonotype has ten or more counts. The DNA for the CDR3 is TGCAGCGTTATTGGGACAGGGAGCGATGAGCAGTTCTTC. Amino acid sequence: CSVIGTGSDEQFF. The chain carries TRBV29-1 and TRBJ2-1; 9 bases map to TRBD1. Trimming at V came to 5 bases and at J to 8 bases, leaving 7 bases not matched to a gene. Germline loops: CDR1 SQVTM, CDR2 ANQGSEA. The CDR3 runs to 13 residues.

This clonotype appeared a few times. This chain links TRBV10-2 with TRBJ2-3; D unclear. V was cut by 10 bases and J by 0 bases, with 8 bases left in between. The CDR3 runs to 12 residues. The germline gives CDR1 WSHSY, CDR2 SAAADI. CDR3 residues: CATRSSTDTQYF. CDR3 DNA: TGCGCCACCAGGTCTAGCACAGATACGCAGTATTTT.

J is TRBJ1-5 and V is TRBV12-3 or TRBV12-4; D is unresolved. Deletions cut 1 base from V and 0 bases from J, with 7 bases between. The CDR3 length is 15 residues. As DNA, the CDR3 is TGTGCCAGCAGTTTAGTGGGGTTTAGCAATCAGCCCCAGCATTTT. Translated, it gives CASSLVGFSNQPQHF.

This clonotype was seen many times. The chain combines TRBV5-1 with TRBJ1-1; no firm D call. The CDR3 loop spans 13 amino acids. Germline V CDR1 and CDR2: SGHRS, YFSETQ. V was clipped by 0 bases and J by 7 bases, with 10 bases between them. DNA of the CDR3: TGCGCCAGCAGCTTGGAAGGGATTGATGAAGCTTTCTTT. It specifies CASSLEGIDEAFF.

There are many counts of this clonotype. This CDR3 is CASSLPGGAYNEQFF. Here the CDR3 DNA reads TGTGCCAGCAGTTTACCGGGGGGGGCGTACAATGAGCAGTTCTTC. The chain carries TRBV28 and TRBJ2-1, with 8 bases identical to TRBD2. V lost 2 bases and J lost 4; bases outside the gene matches: 4. CDR3 size: 15 residues. The V gene's germline CDR1 is MDHEN and CDR2 SYDVKM.

This clonotype came up many times. The CDR3 region has the DNA TGTGCCAGCAGACTCGGGCGGTACGAGCAGTACTTC. Residues: CASRLGRYEQYF. The genes are TRBV12-3 or TRBV12-4 and TRBJ2-7; D uncertain. The CDR3 contains 12 residues. The V and J ends lost 6 bases and 4 bases respectively, with 10 bases between them.

This clonotype was counted between two and nine times. The V and J genes are TRBV5-6 and TRBJ2-1; D might be TRBD2 (6 bases). CDR3 length: 12 amino acids. The germline CDR1 and CDR2 sequences are SGHDT and YYEEEE. The V end lost 4 bases, the J end lost 8 bases, and 10 bases lay between the germline ends. CDR3 protein: CASSLALDEQFF. The CDR3 nucleotides are TGTGCCAGCAGCCTAGCGTTGGATGAGCAGTTCTTC.

V gene TRBV19 combines with J gene TRBJ2-1; possible D gene TRBD2, 6 bases. The germline V and J ends were trimmed by 9 bases and 0 bases, with 9 bases remaining between them. From germline, CDR1 is LNHDA and CDR2 SQIVND (reference sequence). This CDR3 has 13 residues. This chain's CDR3 is CASGRTSYNEQFF. In DNA form, the CDR3 reads TGTGCCAGCGGGAGAACCTCCTACAATGAGCAGTTCTTC.

This clonotype was detected ten times or more. The J gene is TRBJ2-7, the V gene TRBV5-1; TRBD1 matches at 10 bases. CDR1 and CDR2 from the germline V gene are SGHRS and YFSETQ. The CDR3 has 14 amino acids. With 0 bases clipped from V and 5 bases from J, the junction kept 2 bases outside the gene matches. CDR3 sequence (DNA): TGCGCCAGCAGCTTGGGACAGGGGGCGAACGAGCAGTACTTC. This gives the protein CASSLGQGANEQYF.

The chain carries TRBV5-1 and TRBJ1-2; a weak D match, TRBD1 (5 bases). This CDR3 is built from 13 residues. V shed 0 bases and J shed 8 bases, with 11 bases lying between them. CDR1 SGHRS and CDR2 YFSETQ come from the germline V gene. CDR3 residues: CASSLGTRDGYTF. CDR3 DNA sequence: TGCGCCAGCAGCTTGGGGACAAGGGACGGCTACACCTTC.

This chain joins TRBV9 and TRBJ2-5; 7 positions agree with TRBD2. The CDR3 consists of 13 residues. The V gene's germline CDR1 is SGDLS and CDR2 YYNGEE. V was clipped by 1 base and J by 5 bases; unmatched bases: 2. DNA for the CDR3: TGTGCCAGCAGCGTAAGGGGAGGGGAGACCCAGTACTTC. It codes for CASSVRGGETQYF.

This clonotype was observed at least ten times. Relative to the germline gene, one junction end is altered; a read error may explain this. The CDR3 DNA is TGCAGCGTCGAAGTACAGAGCGGAAACACCATATATTTT. Protein: CSVEVQSGNTIYF. The V gene is TRBV29-1, the J gene TRBJ1-3; D unresolved. The CDR3 runs 13 residues. Germline V CDR1 and CDR2: SQVTM, ANQGSEA. The complete variable domain, with remaining parts taken from reference TRBV29-1 and TRBJ1-3, reads SAVISQKPSRDICQRGTSLTIQCQVDSQVTMMFWYRQQPGQSLTLIATANQGSEATYESGFVIDKFPISRPNLTFSTLTVSNMSPEDSSIYLCSVEVQSGNTIYFGEGSWLTVV.

This chain uses TRBV5-1 with TRBJ1-2; D not resolved. The CDR3 contains 12 residues. Germline lookup yields CDR1 SGHRS and CDR2 YFSETQ. Trimming took off 0 bases at V and 8 bases at J, with 8 bases between the two ends. The CDR3 loop reads CASSLDGVGYTF. The CDR3 DNA is TGCGCCAGCAGCTTGGACGGCGTCGGCTACACCTTC.

This clonotype appeared many times. This chain links TRBV4-1 with TRBJ1-1, with TRBD1 matching over 12 bases. CDR1 MGHRA and CDR2 YSYEKL come from the germline V gene. The CDR3 extends over 15 amino acids. The trim removed 6 bases at V and 5 bases at J, leaving 7 bases unmatched. The CDR3 DNA sequence: TGCGCCAGCAGTCGGGACAGGGGGCCGGGGACTGAAGCTTTCTTT. This encodes CASSRDRGPGTEAFF.

The V gene is TRBV7-2, the J gene TRBJ2-7; D is unresolved. Trimming pared 2 bases from V and 2 bases from J, leaving 13 bases between. The CDR3 is 15 amino acids. The germline V gene has CDR1 SGHTA and CDR2 FQGNSA. CDR3: CASSLNRVQTYEQYF. The CDR3 DNA reads as TGTGCCAGCAGCTTAAACCGAGTACAAACCTACGAGCAGTACTTC.

The chain has TRBV5-5 and TRBJ2-1, with D unclear. The V gene lost 2 bases and the J gene lost 2 bases, with 11 bases spanning the gap. The length of the CDR3 is 15 residues. The germline CDR1 and CDR2 sequences are SGHKS and YYEKEE (reference sequence). The CDR3 reads CASSLTVGAYNEQFF. CDR3 bases: TGTGCCAGCAGCTTAACAGTGGGCGCCTACAATGAGCAGTTCTTC.

The CDR3 sequence is CASSESTRSGELFF. The DNA for the CDR3 is TGCGCCAGCAGTGAGTCGACTAGATCCGGGGAGCTGTTTTTT. V gene TRBV10-2 combines with J gene TRBJ2-2, with D possibly TRBD2 on 6 matching bases. In germline, CDR1 is WSHSY, CDR2 SAAADI. V shed 0 bases and J shed 6 bases, with 8 bases lying between them. The CDR3 spans 14 residues.

This clonotype was seen a handful of times. The J gene is TRBJ2-7, the V gene TRBV6-5; D is uncertain. This CDR3 is 12 amino acids long. Germline values: CDR1 MNHEY, CDR2 SVGAGI. The V end was cut by 5 bases, the J end by 6 bases, with 11 bases between. The CDR3 sequence: CASSRYGSEQYF. CDR3 DNA sequence: TGTGCCAGCAGTCGGTATGGCTCCGAGCAGTACTTC.

This clonotype was observed at least ten times. The chain combines TRBV5-1 with TRBJ2-2; TRBD1 matches 11 bases. The CDR3 spans 16 residues. Germline V gene sequence: CDR1 SGHRS, CDR2 YFSETQ. V shed 3 bases, J shed 2 bases, and the junction held 3 bases outside the gene matches. The CDR3 region is CASSSGQGANTGELFF. For the CDR3, the DNA is TGCGCCAGCAGCTCCGGACAGGGGGCTAACACCGGGGAGCTGTTTTTT.

The table lists this clonotype with many counts. CDR3 protein: CASSRQGDGYTF. The CDR3 DNA follows: TGTGCCAGCTCACGGCAGGGAGATGGCTACACCTTC. V usage is TRBV18 and J usage is TRBJ1-2, with D possibly being TRBD1 (5 bases). Deletions cut 4 bases from V and 6 bases from J, with 9 bases between. Germline loops: CDR1 KGHSH, CDR2 LQKENI. CDR3 length equals 12 residues.

This clonotype was counted between two and nine times. The chain is built from TRBV4-3 and TRBJ1-5; 10 nucleotides line up with TRBD1. The ends lost 4 bases at V and 3 bases at J; junction bases unmatched: 3. The CDR3 covers 15 residues. Germline values: CDR1 LGHNA, CDR2 YSLEER. In DNA, the CDR3 is TGCGCCAGCAGCCGGGGGACAGGGGACAATCAGCCCCAGCATTTT. Translation: CASSRGTGDNQPQHF.